The 21 T cell receptor beta chains below were found in one sample sequenced in a study of low-dose radiotherapy and immunotherapy resistance in tumors. Described time point: after trial treatment. Treatment in this sample: LDRT plus nivolumab, ipilimumab, low-dose cyclophosphamide and aspirin (RACIN trial). Priming of first-strand cDNA relied on TRAV- and TRBV-specific primers (covering alpha and beta chains). The authors amplified TCRs for 20 to 25 PCR cycles with a constant-region primer and a V-primer adapter. TCRdb reprocessed the reads with MiXCR, giving one entry per CDR3 protein. This sample carries roughly 90,000 distinct CDR3 sequences, 20% to 25% of them seen once, and the ten largest clones take over 10%. The sample in question was PBMCs, obtained after low-dose radiotherapy plus immunotherapy. The receptors derive from a female donor with ovarian cancer.

This clonotype has ten or more counts. The chain uses TRBV2 and TRBJ2-3; the D gene is possibly TRBD1 (5 bases). Germline CDR1 reads SNHLY; CDR2 reads FYNNEI. The CDR3 is 12 residues long. V was cut by 7 bases and J by 4 bases, with 9 bases left in between. The DNA for the CDR3 is TGTGCCAGCAAGCAGGGCCCAGATACGCAGTATTTT. Translation gives CASKQGPDTQYF.

This clonotype was seen at least ten times. This rearrangement joins TRBV10-3 to TRBJ2-1, with TRBD2 identical over 12 bases. The CDR3 spans 16 residues. J lost 8 bases, V lost 3 bases, and 8 bases had no gene match. Germline values: CDR1 ENHRY, CDR2 SYGVKD. The CDR3 spells CAISDQTSGSGDEQFF. The CDR3 DNA reads as TGTGCCATCAGTGACCAGACTAGCGGGAGTGGGGATGAGCAGTTCTTC.

The chain uses TRBV6-1 and TRBJ2-1; 9 nucleotides match TRBD2. Germline CDR1 is MNHNS and CDR2 is SASEGT. V was pared by 7 bases and J by 3 bases, with 7 bases of the junction left unmatched. The CDR3 has 15 amino acids. The DNA for the CDR3 is TGTGCCAGCACATATAGCGGGAGTAACTACAATGAGCAGTTCTTC. It is translated as CASTYSGSNYNEQFF.

The chain has TRBV2 and TRBJ2-5; TRBD1 matches 10 bases. From germline, CDR1 is SNHLY and CDR2 FYNNEI. Trimming at V came to 7 bases and at J to 4 bases, leaving 9 bases not matched to a gene. This CDR3 has 15 amino acids. DNA of the CDR3: TGTGCCAGCATCCCTCGGACAGGGGGAGGAGAGACCCAGTACTTC. Protein: CASIPRTGGGETQYF.

This clonotype was seen ten or more times. The genes are TRBV7-9 and TRBJ2-1; D might be TRBD2 (6 bases). The CDR3 has 11 amino acids. Trimming shortened V by 11 bases and J by 5 bases, and 10 bases separated the two germline ends. Germline CDR1 and CDR2: SEHNR and FQNEAQ (reference sequence). The CDR3 protein is CAGIADNEQFF. The CDR3 DNA reads TGTGCCGGTATAGCGGACAATGAGCAGTTCTTC.

This clonotype has a handful of counts. The rearrangement uses TRBV20-1 and TRBJ2-1; possibly TRBD1 or TRBD2 for D (5 bases each). With 0 bases removed from V and 7 bases from J, the gap between germline ends came to 22 bases. Germline V gene lookup returns CDR1 DFQATT and CDR2 SNEGSKA (reference sequence). This CDR3 contains 17 residues. The CDR3 loop is CSARDRSGPDRWNEQFF. The CDR3 DNA follows: TGCAGTGCTAGAGATCGGAGCGGCCCCGACAGATGGAATGAGCAGTTCTTC.

This clonotype was detected many times. The V and J genes are TRBV5-1 and TRBJ1-2; 7 bases map to TRBD1. V was pared by 4 bases and J by 10 bases, with 4 bases of the junction left unmatched. CDR1 is SGHRS, CDR2 YFSETQ, per germline. CDR3 length: 11 amino acids. The CDR3 reads CASSIDRVYTF. Here the CDR3 DNA reads TGCGCCAGCAGCATTGACAGGGTCTACACCTTC.

V is TRBV2 and J is TRBJ2-5; D is possibly TRBD2 (5 bases). Trimming left V 4 bases short and J 1 base short, with 13 bases between. Germline CDR1 and CDR2: SNHLY and FYNNEI. The CDR3 contains 15 residues. In nucleotides, the CDR3 is TGTGCCAGCAGTGCCCCTGGAAGCGGCCAAGAGACCCAGTACTTC. Translating it yields CASSAPGSGQETQYF.

This clonotype was seen ten or more times. The chain recombines TRBV20-1 with TRBJ2-5; 10 bases fit TRBD1. The junction had 27 bases not matched to a gene; V was cut back by 1 base and J by 7 bases. Per the germline V gene, CDR1 is DFQATT and CDR2 is SNEGSKA (reference sequence). The CDR3 is 21 residues long. CDR3 region: CSARGEGGGSYVGTGAWTQYF. CDR3 nucleotides: TGCAGTGCTAGAGGAGAGGGCGGGGGCTCGTATGTGGGGACAGGGGCCTGGACCCAGTACTTC.

At least ten counts were recorded for this clonotype. V usage is TRBV5-1 and J usage is TRBJ2-1; the match to TRBD2 covers 7 bases. CDR3 length: 16 amino acids. V was clipped by 0 bases and J by 6 bases; unmatched bases: 9. Germline lookup yields CDR1 SGHRS and CDR2 YFSETQ. CDR3 DNA sequence: TGCGCCAGCAGCTTGGAGGTACTAGCGATGGGCAATGAGCAGTTCTTC. It encodes CASSLEVLAMGNEQFF.

This clonotype was observed many times. V and J are TRBV20-1 and TRBJ2-7, with 9 bases fitting TRBD2. The CDR3 has 14 residues. Germline V lookup: CDR1 DFQATT, CDR2 SNEGSKA (reference sequence). J was trimmed by 4 bases and V by 6 bases; bases with no gene match: 10. CDR3 region: CSAGLISGSYEQYF. The CDR3 region has the DNA TGCAGTGCCGGCCTCATTAGCGGGAGTTACGAGCAGTACTTC.

This chain connects TRBV7-9 to TRBJ2-1, with 9 bases identical to TRBD2. The length of the CDR3 is 19 residues. The V gene's germline CDR1 is SEHNR and CDR2 FQNEAQ (reference sequence). Trimming at V came to 5 bases and at J to 0 bases, leaving 14 bases not matched to a gene. The CDR3 here is CASSPPGTSISGSYNEQFF. Here the CDR3 DNA reads TGTGCCAGCAGCCCGCCCGGGACTAGCATTTCTGGCTCCTACAATGAGCAGTTCTTC.

This clonotype was detected many times. The chain joins TRBV11-2 to TRBJ2-5; D tentatively fits TRBD1 or TRBD2 (5 bases each). This CDR3 region has 14 residues. The germline V gene has CDR1 SGHAT and CDR2 FQNNGV. V was clipped by 5 bases and J by 2 bases, with 12 bases between them. The CDR3, as DNA: TGTGCCAGCAGCGAGGGGCGGGTTCAAGAGACCCAGTACTTC. Amino acids: CASSEGRVQETQYF. Complete variable domain (other parts from reference TRBV11-2 and TRBJ2-5): EAGVAQSPRYKIIEKRQSVAFWCNPISGHATLYWYQQILGQGPKLLIQFQNNGVVDDSQLPKDRFSAERLKGVDSTLKIQPAKLEDSAVYLCASSEGRVQETQYFGPGTRLLVL.

In its sample, this clonotype was seen many times. The rearrangement joins TRBV30 to TRBJ2-4; D tentatively reads TRBD1 or TRBD2 (5 bases each). The CDR3 runs 14 residues. V lost 1 base and J 2 bases, leaving 9 bases between the germline ends. The germline V gene has CDR1 GTSNPN and CDR2 SVGIG (reference sequence). CDR3 amino acids: CAWSGGTSKNIQYF. The CDR3 DNA reads TGTGCCTGGAGTGGGGGGACCTCCAAAAACATTCAGTACTTC. The full variable domain, in which reference TRBV30 and TRBJ2-4 provide the parts outside the CDR3, is SQTIHQWPATLVQPVGSPLSLECTVEGTSNPNLYWYRQAAGRGLQLLFYSVGIGQISSEVPQNLSASRPQDRQFILSSKKLLLSDSGFYLCAWSGGTSKNIQYFGAGTRLSVL.

This clonotype was detected ten times or more. The chain is built from TRBV5-1 and TRBJ1-2, with 11 bases fitting TRBD1. Trimming cost V 4 bases and J 7 bases; bases outside gene matches: 3. Per the germline V gene, CDR1 is SGHRS and CDR2 is YFSETQ. This CDR3 region has 13 residues. Here the CDR3 DNA reads TGCGCCAGCAGCATGGACAGGGGGCTTGGCTACACCTTC. Translation gives CASSMDRGLGYTF.

With regard to this clonotype: A read error is the likely source, as a far larger clone sits one nucleotide away. V and J are TRBV6-2 or TRBV6-3 and TRBJ2-7; weak D call: TRBD1 (5 bases). The CDR3 has 12 residues. The germline V gene has CDR1 MNHEY and CDR2 SVGEGT. Trimming took 2 bases from V and 8 from J, leaving 10 bases between them. The CDR3 is CASSYKDSKQYF. CDR3 DNA sequence: TGTGCCAGCAGTTACAAAGACAGCAAGCAGTACTTC.

The J gene is TRBJ2-7, the V gene TRBV5-4, with 7 bases aligning to TRBD1. The CDR3 runs to 14 residues. J lost 7 bases, V lost 7 bases, and 14 bases had no gene match. Germline V gives CDR1 SGHNT, CDR2 YYREEE (reference sequence). Here the CDR3 reads CASRRQGSLGEQYF. The DNA for the CDR3 is TGTGCCAGCCGGAGACAGGGATCCTTAGGGGAGCAGTACTTC.

This clonotype has at least ten counts. This rearrangement joins TRBV12-3 or TRBV12-4 to TRBJ1-2; D is ambiguous. The V gene lost 0 bases and the J gene lost 8 bases, with 19 bases spanning the gap. CDR3 size: 16 residues. In DNA, the CDR3 is TGTGCCAGCAGTTTAGCAACCGGACTCGGTGTTCGGGGCTACACCTTC. Translating gives CASSLATGLGVRGYTF.

This clonotype was seen many times. The chain uses TRBV20-1 and TRBJ2-7, with no clear D. V was pared by 1 base and J by 1 base, with 8 bases between. Per the germline V gene, CDR1 is DFQATT and CDR2 is SNEGSKA (reference sequence). This CDR3 spans 13 amino acids. CDR3 nucleotides: TGCAGTGCTAGAGCCCCTTCTTCCTACGAGCAGTACTTC. Residues: CSARAPSSYEQYF.

This clonotype is a singleton in its sample. The chain employs TRBV7-6 and TRBJ2-7; maybe TRBD2 (6 bases). This CDR3 has 12 amino acids. Germline V lookup: CDR1 SGHVS, CDR2 FNYEAQ. The V and J ends lost 5 bases and 5 bases respectively, with 10 bases between them. The CDR3 DNA follows: TGTGCCAGCAGCCTTCTAGCGCACGAGCAGTACTTC. Its translation is CASSLLAHEQYF.

Points on this clonotype: A single base is all that separates this from a far larger clone, so a read error is likely. The V call is TRBV12-2, the J call TRBJ2-7. TRBV12-2 corresponds to a pseudogene. CDR3 length: 13 amino acids. This chain's CDR3 is CASDEGRPYDQYF. CDR3 nucleotide sequence: TGTGCCAGCGATGAAGGACGTCCTTACGATCAGTACTTC.